The 23 T cell receptor beta chains given below trace back to one sample, sequenced in a study of blood T cell repertoires in COVID-19. Some clones are missing from TCRdb's copy, which holds only in-frame ones; the method was immunoSEQ multiplex PCR. The sample includes fewer than 400,000 clones, 85% seen only once; the top ten take under 2%. Sequencing was carried out using PBMCs or T cells enriched from blood (not recorded which). The receptors derive from a woman in her twenties or thirties who had been exposed to COVID-19.

V usage is TRBV2 and J usage is TRBJ2-1; 9 positions match TRBD2. The CDR3 has 14 residues. The germline CDR1 and CDR2 sequences are SNHLY and FYNNEI. V lost 6 bases to trimming and J lost 4 bases; unmatched junction nucleotides: 4. CDR3 residues: CASRASGDYNEQFF. CDR3 sequence (DNA): TGTGCCAGCAGAGCTAGCGGGGATTACAATGAGCAGTTCTTC.

The rearrangement uses TRBV5-5 and TRBJ2-2; 9 bases are a match to TRBD1. The CDR3 extends over 16 amino acids. Unmatched junction bases numbered 9, after V lost 4 bases and J lost 5 bases. CDR1 is SGHKS and CDR2 is YYEKEE in the germline V gene (reference sequence). DNA of the CDR3: TGTGCCAGCAGCCGAAGGGGACAGGGTGAGACCGGGGAGCTGTTTTTT. It is translated as CASSRRGQGETGELFF. The variable domain in full, with the rest retrieved from reference TRBV5-5 and TRBJ2-2, is DAGVTQSPTHLIKTRGQQVTLRCSPISGHKSVSWYQQVLGQGPQFIFQYYEKEERGRGNFPDRFSARQFPNYSSELNVNALLLGDSALYLCASSRRGQGETGELFFGEGSRLTVL.

The chain carries TRBV6-5 and TRBJ1-1; D remains ambiguous. The germline V and J ends were trimmed by 6 bases and 0 bases, with 8 bases remaining between them. CDR1 and CDR2 (germline): MNHEY, SVGAGI. This CDR3 comprises 13 residues. CDR3 region: CASRATLNTEAFF. The CDR3 DNA is TGTGCCAGCAGGGCGACTCTGAACACTGAAGCTTTCTTT.

J is TRBJ2-5 and V is TRBV7-2, with a tentative D call TRBD2 (5 bases). V shed 5 bases and J shed 1 base, with 11 bases lying between them. Germline values: CDR1 SGHTA, CDR2 FQGNSA. The CDR3 is made up of 14 amino acids. CDR3 protein: CASSPWTAQETQYF. CDR3 bases: TGTGCCAGCAGCCCTTGGACTGCCCAAGAGACCCAGTACTTC.

The chain couples TRBV3-1 (or the pseudogene TRBV3-2) to TRBJ2-7, with 10 bases matching TRBD1. The CDR3 extends over 15 amino acids. Trimming cost V 5 bases and J 6 bases; bases outside gene matches: 10. The V gene's germline CDR1 is LGHDT and CDR2 YNNKEL (reference sequence). The CDR3 loop reads CASSSERTGGREQYF. CDR3 in DNA: TGTGCCAGCAGCTCCGAGAGGACAGGGGGTCGCGAGCAGTACTTC.

The count of this clone is one. The rearrangement joins TRBV28 to TRBJ1-5; D is unresolved. The CDR3 runs to 11 residues. CDR1 MDHEN and CDR2 SYDVKM come from the germline V gene. The V end was cut by 3 bases, the J end by 6 bases, with 3 bases between. In DNA, the CDR3 is TGTGCCAGCAGTTTCGGTCAGCCCCAGCATTTT. Protein sequence: CASSFGQPQHF. Variable domain in full (rest from reference TRBV28 and TRBJ1-5): DVKVTQSSRYLVKRTGEKVFLECVQDMDHENMFWYRQDPGLGLRLIYFSYDVKMKEKGDIPEGYSVSREKKERFSLILESASTNQTSMYLCASSFGQPQHFGDGTRLSIL.

This clone turned up a few times. The chain carries TRBV12-3 or TRBV12-4 and TRBJ1-1, with D unresolved. Trimming cost V 5 bases and J 0 bases, with 4 bases left between them. The CDR3 is 12 residues long. The CDR3 loop reads CASSPVNTEAFF. DNA for the CDR3: TGTGCCAGCAGTCCAGTGAACACTGAAGCTTTCTTT.

This chain links TRBV10-1 with TRBJ1-1; tentative D call: TRBD1 (5 bases). This CDR3 is 13 amino acids long. The germline gives CDR1 WNHNN, CDR2 SYGVQD (reference sequence). Trimming pared 1 base from V and 7 bases from J, leaving 10 bases between. CDR3 amino acids: CASSELQRGEAFF. In nucleotides, the CDR3 is TGCGCCAGCAGTGAGTTACAAAGGGGTGAAGCTTTCTTT.

The chain recombines TRBV3-1 (or the pseudogene TRBV3-2) with TRBJ2-7; D is unresolved. The CDR3 covers 12 residues. Trimming cost V 0 bases and J 2 bases, with 2 bases left between them. The germline gives CDR1 LGHDT, CDR2 YNNKEL (reference sequence). This chain's CDR3 is CASSQDAYEQYF. CDR3 nucleotide sequence: TGTGCCAGCAGCCAAGACGCCTACGAGCAGTACTTC.

This clone was observed once. The chain has TRBV30 and TRBJ2-2; 8 bases are a match to TRBD2. Unmatched junction bases numbered 8, after V lost 0 bases and J lost 2 bases. CDR1 GTSNPN and CDR2 SVGIG come from the germline V gene (reference sequence). The CDR3 extends over 17 amino acids. DNA for the CDR3: TGTGCCTGGAGTGTACTCGGCGGGGGGCTTAACACCGGGGAGCTGTTTTTT. It encodes CAWSVLGGGLNTGELFF.

The CDR3 protein is CASSWGGETYNEQFF. Written as DNA, the CDR3 is TGCGCCAGCAGCTGGGGGGGAGAGACCTACAATGAGCAGTTCTTC. The chain couples TRBV5-1 to TRBJ2-1, with TRBD2 identical over 7 bases. Trimming took 3 bases from V and 2 from J; bases not matched to a gene: 5. CDR1 and CDR2 (germline): SGHRS, YFSETQ. The CDR3 runs 15 residues.

In this sample, this clone turned up once. This sequence joins TRBV30 and TRBJ2-1; 7 bases are a match to TRBD2. V lost 8 bases and J lost 4; bases outside the gene matches: 8. In germline, CDR1 is GTSNPN, CDR2 SVGIG (reference sequence). CDR3 length: 13 amino acids. Written as DNA, the CDR3 is TGTGCCCAACATGGGCGGGGGTACAATGAGCAGTTCTTC. The encoded protein is CAQHGRGYNEQFF.

The chain combines TRBV10-3 with TRBJ1-5, with 8 positions matching TRBD1. CDR3 length equals 13 residues. The junction had 7 bases not matched to a gene; V was cut back by 10 bases and J by 5 bases. Germline V lookup: CDR1 ENHRY, CDR2 SYGVKD. In DNA, the CDR3 is TGTGCCACCCGGACAGGGAGAGATCAGCCCCAGCATTTT. As protein: CATRTGRDQPQHF.

This clone appeared once. The rearrangement uses TRBV23-1 and TRBJ2-3, with 8 nucleotides matching TRBD2. TRBV23-1 has ORF status, its function being uncertain. The CDR3 loop spans 21 amino acids. The J segment lost 1 base and the V segment lost 4 bases, leaving 22 bases of the junction unmatched. The CDR3 DNA is TGCGCCAGCAGTCGCGAAGGTAGCGGGGCGCTCGGTGGGTTGCGCACAGATACGCAGTATTTT. Amino acids: CASSREGSGALGGLRTDTQYF.

The J gene is TRBJ2-1, the V gene TRBV5-4, with 8 positions matching TRBD2. CDR1 is SGHNT and CDR2 is YYREEE in the germline V gene (reference sequence). This CDR3 has 16 residues. J lost 0 bases, V lost 0 bases, and 2 bases had no gene match. The CDR3 is CASSLAGGSSYNEQFF. The CDR3, as DNA: TGTGCCAGCAGCTTGGCGGGAGGGAGCTCCTACAATGAGCAGTTCTTC.

The chain uses TRBV28 and TRBJ2-3; D is perhaps TRBD1 (5 bases). The V end was cut by 1 base, the J end by 0 bases, with 17 bases between. Germline CDR1 and CDR2: MDHEN and SYDVKM. The CDR3 covers 18 residues. The CDR3 sequence is CASSLSRERDRSTDTQYF. CDR3 DNA: TGTGCCAGCAGTTTATCCAGGGAAAGGGATCGGAGCACAGATACGCAGTATTTT.

Concerning this clone: The same CDR3 arises from other DNA sequences in this sample as well. The gene calls are TRBV5-1 and TRBJ2-2; TRBD2 might be the D (7 bases). The CDR3 is 16 amino acids. Germline V lookup: CDR1 SGHRS, CDR2 YFSETQ. V was trimmed by 0 bases and J by 0 bases, leaving 9 bases between them. The CDR3 reads CASSLAGGPNTGELFF. DNA for the CDR3: TGCGCCAGCAGCTTGGCCGGGGGGCCGAACACCGGGGAGCTGTTTTTT. Variable domain in full (rest from reference TRBV5-1 and TRBJ2-2): KAGVTQTPRYLIKTRGQQVTLSCSPISGHRSVSWYQQTPGQGLQFLFEYFSETQRNKGNFPGRFSGRQFSNSRSEMNVSTLELGDSALYLCASSLAGGPNTGELFFGEGSRLTVL.

This clone was counted once. The chain is built from TRBV18 and TRBJ2-1; 9 nucleotides line up with TRBD1. This CDR3 region has 14 residues. In germline, CDR1 is KGHSH, CDR2 LQKENI. Trimming at V came to 0 bases and at J to 9 bases, leaving 3 bases not matched to a gene. The CDR3: CASSPPGQGREQFF. CDR3 DNA sequence: TGTGCCAGCTCACCACCGGGACAGGGACGTGAGCAGTTCTTC.

The chain joins TRBV28 to TRBJ2-7, with TRBD2 identical over 9 bases. The V segment lost 7 bases and the J segment 0 bases; nucleotides outside the gene matches: 4. CDR3 length equals 14 residues. Germline V gene sequence: CDR1 MDHEN, CDR2 SYDVKM. The CDR3 region is CASKVAGVSYEQYF. CDR3 in DNA: TGTGCCAGCAAGGTAGCGGGGGTCTCCTACGAGCAGTACTTC. The full variable domain, rest sourced from reference TRBV28 and TRBJ2-7, is DVKVTQSSRYLVKRTGEKVFLECVQDMDHENMFWYRQDPGLGLRLIYFSYDVKMKEKGDIPEGYSVSREKKERFSLILESASTNQTSMYLCASKVAGVSYEQYFGPGTRLTVT.

The chain combines TRBV27 with TRBJ1-2; D is unclear. The CDR3 is made up of 16 amino acids. CDR1 and CDR2 (germline): MNHEY, SMNVEV (reference sequence). V was pared by 6 bases and J by 6 bases, with 23 bases between. CDR3 coding DNA: TGTGCCAGCAGCCCCACCGCAGGATGGATTCTCCATGGCTACACCTTC. Protein product: CASSPTAGWILHGYTF.

This chain connects TRBV6-5 to TRBJ2-7; D not certain. The CDR3 extends over 11 amino acids. Deletions cut 5 bases from V and 5 bases from J, with 7 bases between. Germline-derived CDR1 and CDR2 are MNHEY and SVGAGI. Here the CDR3 reads CASSISDEQYF. The CDR3 nucleotides read TGTGCCAGCAGTATTTCGGACGAGCAGTACTTC.

The rearrangement links TRBV4-1 to TRBJ1-1; the D is unclear. This CDR3 region has 15 residues. The V end was cut by 0 bases, the J end by 0 bases, with 8 bases between. The germline V gene has CDR1 MGHRA and CDR2 YSYEKL. CDR3: CASSQDTSMNTEAFF. The CDR3 coding sequence is TGCGCCAGCAGCCAAGATACTTCCATGAACACTGAAGCTTTCTTT.

The chain employs TRBV30 and TRBJ2-7, with TRBD2 matching 8 bases. In germline, CDR1 is GTSNPN, CDR2 SVGIG (reference sequence). The trim removed 0 bases at V and 6 bases at J, leaving 10 bases unmatched. The CDR3 runs to 15 residues. The CDR3 DNA is TGTGCCTGGAGTGTGGCGGGAGGCCTCCTAGGCGAGCAGTACTTC. It is translated as CAWSVAGGLLGEQYF.